This TCR beta chain derives from a study of human T cells and chemical hapten exposure. Worth noting for this clonotype: What it binds is unknown.

The ends were cut back, 0 bases at V and 3 bases at J, with 8 bases in the middle. The CDR3 contains 14 residues. Germline V gene data show CDR1 as MNHEY and CDR2 as SVGEGT. Study-level findings and limits: Clustering by CDR3 similarity yielded significantly more large clusters from expanded TCRs than controls. TCRs at high frequency, those above 1 in 1000, did not change with DPC sensitization.

Time point indicated: patch test 1, 2 weeks after DPC sensitization. Treatment described: therapeutic diphenylcyclopropenone sensitization with weekly scalp DPC. Donation of samples came from alopecia patients who were 18 to 70 years old and suitable for DPC. The library attached unique molecular identifiers to individual cDNA molecules. TCRdb independently ran MiXCR on the RACE reads; one entry per CDR3 protein. The sample consists of more than 65,000 distinct CDR3 sequences, around a third of them appearing once. The receptor was derived from a man between 40 and 49 years old with alopecia areata. Some clones in this sample may be carry-over from other donors' samples. V and J are TRBV6-2 or TRBV6-3 and TRBJ1-1, with D hard to call. Sequencing used whole blood, obtained in connection with sensitization to the hapten diphenylcyclopropenone (DPC). The CDR3 nucleotides read TGTGCCAGCAGTTACTCGCGGCCTCACACTGAAGCTTTCTTT. Translated, it gives CASSYSRPHTEAFF.